The source of this TCR beta chain is a study of neurological immune-mediated disorders. General observations from the study: Multiple sclerosis, the disease with the least TCR clonal expansion, fell below healthy controls, whereas HTLV-1-associated myelopathy showed the most.

Germline values: CDR1 KGHSH, CDR2 LQKENI. J was trimmed by 7 bases and V by 6 bases; bases with no gene match: 8. The CDR3 sequence is 13 residues long. Synthesis of cDNA was accomplished via 5'RACE employing 10-nucleotide random UMIs. A single record per CDR3 protein comes from TCRdb applying MiXCR to the 5' RACE reads. Of 55,000 to 65,000 distinct CDR3 sequences in the sample, about 4% are singletons; the top ten hold more than 2%. This clonotype showed up many times. What it binds is not known. This TCR came from a woman in her 50s with multiple sclerosis. The sequencing input was PBMCs. The gene calls are TRBV18 and TRBJ2-5, with 7 nucleotides matching TRBD1. The CDR3 is CASSQGTDGTQYF. The DNA of the CDR3 is TGTGCCAGCTCTCAAGGGACAGACGGGACCCAGTACTTC.